The T cell receptor (beta chain) described here comes from a study of shared clonotypes between healthy human individuals. Overall study: A couple of women and a few men aged 18 to 49 served as donors.

With 5 bases clipped from V and 10 bases from J, the junction kept 14 bases outside the gene matches. CDR1 and CDR2 (germline): SGHAT, FQNNGV. This CDR3 has 15 amino acids. Remarks on this clone: Antigen specificity is unknown.

Study-level results: Clonotype sharing among donors, it was expected, would be affected by sequencing depth. Non-shared clonotypes were found to have lower generation probabilities than the clonotypes that were shared by all four of the sorted-subset donors.

Genomic DNA (from each subset) was split evenly across several immunoSEQ plates. Method: immunoSEQ multiplex PCR; TCRdb's copy keeps in-frame clones and lacks some. The table records about 680,000 clones, around four fifths of them present only once. Sequenced: memory CD4+ T cells sorted from blood. Subset denoted: CD45RA-negative fraction. The chain combines TRBV11-2 with TRBJ1-5; 7 positions match TRBD1. This sequence originates from a woman in her twenties or thirties in good health. Here the CDR3 reads CASSPQGVAGNPQHF. In nucleotides, the CDR3 is TGTGCCAGCAGCCCCCAGGGGGTGGCAGGGAATCCCCAGCATTTT.